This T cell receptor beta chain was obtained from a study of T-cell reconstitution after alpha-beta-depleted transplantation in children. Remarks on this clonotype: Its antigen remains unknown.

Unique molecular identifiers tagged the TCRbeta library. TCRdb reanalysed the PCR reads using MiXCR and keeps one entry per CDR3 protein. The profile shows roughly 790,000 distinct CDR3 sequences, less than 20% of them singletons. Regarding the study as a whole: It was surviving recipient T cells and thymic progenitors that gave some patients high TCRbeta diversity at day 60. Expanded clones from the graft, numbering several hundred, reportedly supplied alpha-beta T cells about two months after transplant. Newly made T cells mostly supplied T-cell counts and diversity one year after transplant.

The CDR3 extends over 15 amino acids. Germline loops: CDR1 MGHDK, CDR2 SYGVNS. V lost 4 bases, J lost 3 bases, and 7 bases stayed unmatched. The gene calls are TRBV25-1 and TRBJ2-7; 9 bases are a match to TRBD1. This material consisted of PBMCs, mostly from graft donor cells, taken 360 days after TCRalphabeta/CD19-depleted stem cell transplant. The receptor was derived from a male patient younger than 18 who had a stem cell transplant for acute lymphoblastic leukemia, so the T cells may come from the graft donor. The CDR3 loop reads CASSAGTGWFYEQYF. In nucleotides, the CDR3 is TGTGCCAGCAGTGCCGGGACAGGGTGGTTCTACGAGCAGTACTTC.